These 27 T cell receptor beta chains came from one sample sequenced in a study of blood T cell repertoires in COVID-19. The repertoire was sequenced with immunoSEQ multiplex PCR; TCRdb's copy has only in-frame clones and lacks some. The sample records about 270,000 clones, roughly 83% being singletons. Specimen: peripheral blood. Receptor source: a human donor with COVID-19, enrolled during active disease. The donor label of this sample is uncertain.

The chain joins TRBV7-3 to TRBJ2-1; 8 bases agree with TRBD2. The V gene end was trimmed by 1 base and the J gene end by 4 bases; junction bases not matched to a gene: 3. The CDR3 consists of 15 residues. CDR1 and CDR2 (germline): SGHTA, FQGTGA. The chain's CDR3 is CASSLMSGGYNEQFF. The CDR3 nucleotides are TGTGCCAGCAGCTTAATGAGCGGGGGATACAATGAGCAGTTCTTC.

The genes are TRBV7-3 and TRBJ2-7; TRBD2 is a possible D gene (5 bases). The CDR3 sequence is 15 residues long. Germline V gives CDR1 SGHTA, CDR2 FQGTGA. V was trimmed by 5 bases and J by 4 bases, leaving 18 bases between them. The CDR3 DNA follows: TGTGCCAGCAGCGCCATGGTCGGGGAACGGTACGAGCAGTACTTC. Translating gives CASSAMVGERYEQYF.

This clone was found a few times. The genes are TRBV7-2 and TRBJ2-2, with 7 bases aligning to TRBD2. Germline CDR1 and CDR2: SGHTA and FQGNSA. The V gene end was trimmed by 4 bases and the J gene end by 8 bases; junction bases not matched to a gene: 4. CDR3 length equals 13 residues. The CDR3 nucleotides are TGTGCCAGCAGCTCGACTAGCCAGGGGGAGCTGTTTTTT. It yields the protein CASSSTSQGELFF.

The chain employs TRBV7-9 and TRBJ1-3; the D gene is possibly TRBD1 (5 bases). The V end lost 6 bases, the J end lost 0 bases, and 9 bases lay between the germline ends. Germline CDR1 and CDR2: SEHNR and FQNEAQ (reference sequence). The CDR3 covers 14 residues. The CDR3 DNA is TGTGCCAGCAGAAGACAGAGCTCTGGAAACACCATATATTTT. It specifies CASRRQSSGNTIYF.

The sample holds many counts of this clone. The rearrangement uses TRBV21-1 and TRBJ2-5; no DNA check was done on the table's D call, TRBD2. TRBV21-1 has pseudogene status. The CDR3 extends over 18 amino acids. CDR3 in amino acids: CASSNCSPGEEQKETQYF. The CDR3 DNA is TGTGCCAGCAGCAACTGTTCCCCGGGGGAGGAGCAAAAAGAGACCCAGTACTTC.

Regarding this clone: The junction departs from the called germline gene at one end, perhaps through a read error. The chain joins TRBV19 to TRBJ1-4; D is uncertain. CDR1 and CDR2 (germline): LNHDA, SQIVND (reference sequence). This CDR3 is 14 amino acids long. The CDR3 is CASNIFATNEKLFF. For the CDR3, the DNA is TGTGCCAGTAATATATTCGCAACTAATGAAAAACTGTTTTTT.

J is TRBJ2-7 and V is TRBV30; 9 bases are a match to TRBD2. The CDR3 runs to 15 residues. V lost 4 bases to trimming and J lost 0 bases; unmatched junction nucleotides: 7. CDR1 is GTSNPN, CDR2 SVGIG, per germline (reference sequence). The CDR3 bases are TGTGCCTGGAACATCAGGACTAGCGCCTCCTACGAGCAGTACTTC. It codes for CAWNIRTSASYEQYF. Full variable domain (rest looked up from reference TRBV30 and TRBJ2-7): SQTIHQWPATLVQPVGSPLSLECTVEGTSNPNLYWYRQAAGRGLQLLFYSVGIGQISSEVPQNLSASRPQDRQFILSSKKLLLSDSGFYLCAWNIRTSASYEQYFGPGTRLTVT.

This clone occurred a few times. Additional DNA sequences in this sample encode the identical CDR3. This rearrangement joins TRBV5-1 to TRBJ2-3; D is undetermined. The germline V gene encodes CDR1 SGHRS and CDR2 YFSETQ. V lost 4 bases and J 0 bases, leaving 6 bases between the germline ends. The CDR3 totals 13 residues. The DNA for the CDR3 is TGCGCCAGCAGCGTAACTAGCACAGATACGCAGTATTTT. It yields the protein CASSVTSTDTQYF. The full variable domain, completed using reference TRBV5-1 and TRBJ2-3, is KAGVTQTPRYLIKTRGQQVTLSCSPISGHRSVSWYQQTPGQGLQFLFEYFSETQRNKGNFPGRFSGRQFSNSRSEMNVSTLELGDSALYLCASSVTSTDTQYFGPGTRLTVL.

The V and J genes are TRBV9 and TRBJ2-1, with a tentative D call TRBD1 (6 bases). This CDR3 is 15 amino acids long. Germline V gives CDR1 SGDLS, CDR2 YYNGEE. The germline V and J ends were trimmed by 5 bases and 9 bases, with 21 bases remaining between them. This chain's CDR3 is CASSTGTPLPGEQFF. Written as DNA, the CDR3 is TGTGCCAGCAGTACCGGGACACCTCTTCCTGGTGAGCAGTTCTTC.

The chain uses TRBV7-9 and TRBJ2-1, with no clear D. Germline values: CDR1 SEHNR, CDR2 FQNEAQ (reference sequence). The ends were cut back, 3 bases at V and 1 base at J, with 10 bases in the middle. The CDR3 extends over 15 amino acids. CDR3 amino acids: CASSLHRSSYNEQFF. The CDR3, as DNA: TGTGCCAGCAGCTTGCACAGATCATCCTACAATGAGCAGTTCTTC. Combining the CDR3 with reference TRBV7-9 and TRBJ2-1 gives the whole variable domain DTGVSQNPRHKITKRGQNVTFRCDPISEHNRLYWYRQTLGQGPEFLTYFQNEAQLEKSRLLSDRFSAERPKGSFSTLEIQRTEQGDSAMYLCASSLHRSSYNEQFFGPGTRLTVL.

For this clone: A read error may account for a junction end that differs from germline. The chain joins TRBV29-1 to TRBJ2-7, with 8 bases lining up with TRBD1. This CDR3 has 12 residues. Germline-derived CDR1 and CDR2 are SQVTM and ANQGSEA. CDR3 in DNA: TGCAGCGTTGTTCCAGGGGGCAGGGAGCAGTGCTTC. Protein product: CSVVPGGREQCF.

The chain is built from TRBV28 and TRBJ2-1, with 14 bases lining up with TRBD2. CDR1 is MDHEN, CDR2 SYDVKM, per germline. With V trimmed by 6 bases and J by 6 bases, 4 bases remained unmatched. There are 15 residues in the CDR3. In DNA, the CDR3 is TGTGCCAGCAGCCGGACTAGCGGGAGGCCCAATGAGCAGTTCTTC. It encodes CASSRTSGRPNEQFF.

V and J are TRBV3-1 (or the pseudogene TRBV3-2) and TRBJ2-5; 9 nucleotides agree with TRBD2. Germline V gene lookup returns CDR1 LGHDT and CDR2 YNNKEL (reference sequence). The CDR3 consists of 15 residues. Trimming cost V 4 bases and J 5 bases; bases outside gene matches: 8. The CDR3 is CASSRGAGGPETQYF. CDR3 in DNA: TGTGCCAGCAGCCGGGGGGCGGGAGGGCCCGAGACCCAGTACTTC.

The table lists this clone with a few counts. V and J are TRBV29-1 and TRBJ2-1; the D is unclear. V was cut by 5 bases and J by 0 bases, with 8 bases left in between. The CDR3 consists of 13 residues. Germline CDR1 is SQVTM and CDR2 is ANQGSEA. CDR3 in amino acids: CSVLSSSYNEQFF. CDR3 nucleotide sequence: TGCAGCGTTCTCTCGAGCTCCTACAATGAGCAGTTCTTC.

The gene calls are TRBV2 and TRBJ1-5; 8 positions agree with TRBD1. The CDR3 runs to 16 residues. J gave up 0 bases and V 6 bases, and 7 bases lay outside the gene matches. Per germline, CDR1 SNHLY and CDR2 FYNNEI. The CDR3 protein is CASSGQGPYSNQPQHF. The CDR3 nucleotides read TGTGCCAGCAGCGGACAGGGCCCGTATAGCAATCAGCCCCAGCATTTT.

This clone appeared once. V is TRBV3-1 (or the pseudogene TRBV3-2) and J is TRBJ1-2, with 10 bases that match TRBD1. Germline V CDR1 and CDR2: LGHDT, YNNKEL (reference sequence). Trimming cost V 7 bases and J 8 bases; bases outside gene matches: 10. This CDR3 region has 14 residues. The CDR3 sequence: CASNLADRGDGYTF. CDR3 in DNA: TGTGCCAGCAACCTGGCGGACAGGGGGGACGGCTACACCTTC.

A note on this clone: A much larger clone sits a single nucleotide away, making a read error possible. This chain uses TRBV5-4 with TRBJ1-1; D ambiguous. Germline V lookup: CDR1 SGHNT, CDR2 YYREEE (reference sequence). The CDR3 consists of 14 residues. Trimming cost V 0 bases and J 1 base, with 7 bases left between them. DNA for the CDR3: TGTGCCAGCAGCTTGGTGGGAGGGAACACTGAAGCTTTCTTT. Encoded protein: CASSLVGGNTEAFF.

The rearrangement links TRBV6-6 to TRBJ1-1; 9 nucleotides agree with TRBD1. Germline V gives CDR1 MNHNY, CDR2 SVGAGI (reference sequence). The CDR3 runs to 13 residues. The junction had 8 bases not matched to a gene; V was cut back by 6 bases and J by 9 bases. The CDR3 here is CASSTTGGGKAFF. The CDR3 nucleotides read TGTGCCAGCAGCACGACAGGGGGGGGAAAAGCTTTCTTT.

This chain connects TRBV2 to TRBJ2-1; 8 bases agree with TRBD2. The CDR3 loop spans 16 amino acids. Germline V lookup: CDR1 SNHLY, CDR2 FYNNEI. V trimming: 0 bases; J trimming: 5 bases; junction bases outside the gene matches: 6. CDR3 DNA sequence: TGTGCCAGCAGTGAAGCGGTGACTAGCGAGGACAATGAGCAGTTCTTC. As protein: CASSEAVTSEDNEQFF.

This clone was observed once. The CDR3 region has the DNA TGTGCCTGGAGCCGGACAGGGGGCACGCGAGAGACCCAGTACTTC. The encoded protein is CAWSRTGGTRETQYF. V and J are TRBV30 and TRBJ2-5; 11 bases are a match to TRBD1. This CDR3 comprises 15 residues. Trimming removed 3 bases from V and 4 bases from J; junction bases left unmatched: 7. Germline assignment: CDR1 GTSNPN and CDR2 SVGIG (reference sequence).

The chain joins TRBV10-1 to TRBJ1-6; tentative D call: TRBD1 (5 bases). V shed 10 bases and J shed 5 bases, with 18 bases lying between them. The CDR3 is made up of 15 amino acids. Germline CDR1 reads WNHNN; CDR2 reads SYGVQD (reference sequence). CDR3 protein: CATKNLDSNNSPLHF. Written as DNA, the CDR3 is TGCGCCACCAAGAACTTAGACAGTAATAATTCACCCCTCCACTTT.

A single count supports this clone. The chain's CDR3 is CASSPLQFTGELFF. CDR3 nucleotides: TGTGCCAGTAGTCCCCTACAGTTCACCGGGGAGCTGTTTTTT. This chain connects TRBV19 to TRBJ2-2; no clear D. Trimming left V 5 bases short and J 4 bases short, with 11 bases between. Germline CDR1 reads LNHDA; CDR2 reads SQIVND (reference sequence). The CDR3 sequence is 14 residues long. The whole variable domain, filled in from reference TRBV19 and TRBJ2-2, reads DGGITQSPKYLFRKEGQNVTLSCEQNLNHDAMYWYRQDPGQGLRLIYYSQIVNDFQKGDIAEGYSVSREKKESFPLTVTSAQKNPTAFYLCASSPLQFTGELFFGEGSRLTVL.

The chain has TRBV6-4 and TRBJ2-1; D is possibly TRBD2 (7 bases). Trimming took off 6 bases at V and 6 bases at J, with 21 bases between the two ends. From germline, CDR1 is MRHNA and CDR2 SNTAGT. The CDR3 totals 16 residues. The CDR3 is CASRILGGATTNEQFF. The CDR3 DNA reads TGTGCCAGCAGGATCCTGGGGGGGGCAACTACCAATGAGCAGTTCTTC.

This rearrangement joins TRBV9 to TRBJ2-7; 10 bases match TRBD1. The CDR3 loop spans 16 amino acids. V lost 4 bases to trimming and J lost 2 bases; unmatched junction nucleotides: 9. Germline V CDR1 and CDR2: SGDLS, YYNGEE. The CDR3 DNA sequence: TGTGCCAGCAGCTTCGGACAGGGGGTTCTTCCCTACGAGCAGTACTTC. Translation: CASSFGQGVLPYEQYF.

A few counts support this clone. The V call is TRBV7-9, the J call TRBJ2-7; D might be TRBD2 (7 bases). CDR1 is SEHNR and CDR2 is FQNEAQ in the germline V gene (reference sequence). The CDR3 loop spans 13 amino acids. Trimming shortened V by 7 bases and J by 6 bases, and 16 bases separated the two germline ends. CDR3 sequence reads: CASTPRGASEQYF. CDR3 sequence (DNA): TGTGCCAGCACCCCCCGGGGGGCGAGCGAGCAGTACTTC.

This clone came up once. The V call is TRBV5-4, the J call TRBJ2-1; 7 bases map to TRBD2. With 1 base clipped from V and 4 bases from J, the junction kept 8 bases outside the gene matches. This CDR3 is 16 amino acids long. The germline gives CDR1 SGHNT, CDR2 YYREEE (reference sequence). The CDR3 is CASSLYSGPKYNEQFF. CDR3 nucleotide sequence: TGTGCCAGCAGCTTGTATAGCGGGCCCAAATACAATGAGCAGTTCTTC.

The chain couples TRBV5-6 to TRBJ1-6; D call uncertain. Trimming stripped 0 bases from V and 9 bases from J, with 10 bases between. This CDR3 is 14 amino acids long. The V gene's germline CDR1 is SGHDT and CDR2 YYEEEE. This CDR3 is CASSLEGGGSPLHF. The CDR3 DNA follows: TGTGCCAGCAGCTTGGAGGGAGGCGGTTCACCCCTCCACTTT.